This TCR beta chain is from a study of T cell responses to AZD1222 COVID-19 vaccine. Assay: immunoSEQ multiplex PCR; the TCRdb copy retains only in-frame clones and omits some. The repertoire holds 180,000 or so clones, about 90% seen once, with about 1.5% in the top ten. About this clone itself: The antigen is not known.

Whole-study results and caveats: Vaccination with two AZD1222 doses was followed by a rise in Spike-specific TCR breadth and depth.

Germline values: CDR1 MDHEN, CDR2 SYDVKM. CDR3 size: 15 residues. Trimming cost V 6 bases and J 7 bases, with 19 bases left between them. The rearrangement uses TRBV28 and TRBJ1-5; a weak D match, TRBD1 (6 bases). Sequencing was performed on peripheral blood, taken 28 days after the second AZD1222 dose. The origin of this receptor is an adult who received the AZD1222 COVID-19 vaccine. Here the CDR3 reads CASSPLPGAGQPQHF. Here the CDR3 DNA reads TGTGCCAGCAGCCCCCTCCCAGGGGCCGGGCAGCCCCAGCATTTT. Full variable domain (remainder filled in from reference TRBV28 and TRBJ1-5): DVKVTQSSRYLVKRTGEKVFLECVQDMDHENMFWYRQDPGLGLRLIYFSYDVKMKEKGDIPEGYSVSREKKERFSLILESASTNQTSMYLCASSPLPGAGQPQHFGDGTRLSIL.